Presented here are 19 T cell receptor beta chains from one specimen sequenced in a study of beta chain features in type 1 diabetes. Reverse transcribing all isolated RNA meant expressed TCRB transcripts were sequenced. TCRdb's table, derived via immunoSEQ multiplex PCR, lists solely in-frame clones and lacks some. The table lists about 370,000 clones, about 14% of them singletons. Sequencing was done on a sample of naive CD4+ T cells from blood. Source of these receptors: a woman younger than 30 in good health.

The gene calls are TRBV29-1 and TRBJ2-7; D may be TRBD1 (5 bases). Trimming removed 6 bases at V and 3 bases at J, with 21 bases between. There are 15 residues in the CDR3. Germline lookup yields CDR1 SQVTM and CDR2 ANQGSEA. Here the CDR3 DNA reads TGCAGCGTCCATAATATTAGGGGAACGAACTACGAGCAGTACTTC. Protein: CSVHNIRGTNYEQYF.

This clone showed up just once. Other DNA sequences in the sample encode the same CDR3. The chain couples TRBV18 to TRBJ1-2; 8 nucleotides line up with TRBD1. Germline values: CDR1 KGHSH, CDR2 LQKENI. With V trimmed by 3 bases and J by 4 bases, 1 base remained unmatched. The CDR3 contains 13 residues. This CDR3 is CASSPGQGYGYTF. CDR3 bases: TGTGCCAGCTCACCCGGACAGGGCTATGGCTACACCTTC.

This clone was picked up a small number of times. The genes are TRBV9 and TRBJ2-2, with TRBD1 matching 8 bases. V trimming: 4 bases; J trimming: 2 bases; junction bases outside the gene matches: 4. Germline CDR1 is SGDLS and CDR2 is YYNGEE. The CDR3 sequence is 15 residues long. For the CDR3, the DNA is TGTGCCAGCAGCCCGACAGGGGTTAACACCGGGGAGCTGTTTTTT. This translates into CASSPTGVNTGELFF.

The rearrangement links TRBV7-9 to TRBJ2-7, with D maybe TRBD2 (6 bases). From germline, CDR1 is SEHNR and CDR2 FQNEAQ (reference sequence). The ends were cut back, 4 bases at V and 5 bases at J, with 12 bases in the middle. This CDR3 comprises 13 residues. The CDR3 DNA follows: TGTGCCAGCAGCTGGAGGGCCGGGGACGAGCAGTACTTC. This sequence encodes CASSWRAGDEQYF.

V usage is TRBV30 and J usage is TRBJ2-3, with 11 bases lining up with TRBD2. The CDR3 spans 15 residues. With 5 bases clipped from V and 2 bases from J, the junction kept 6 bases outside the gene matches. Germline-derived CDR1 and CDR2 are GTSNPN and SVGIG (reference sequence). The CDR3 reads CAWDALAGATDTQYF. The CDR3, as DNA: TGTGCCTGGGATGCACTAGCGGGAGCCACAGATACGCAGTATTTT.

About this clone: At one end, the junction sequence differs from germline, possibly due to a read error. This sequence joins TRBV7-7 and TRBJ2-5, with TRBD2 identical over 7 bases. The germline CDR1 and CDR2 sequences are SSHAT and FNYEAQ (reference sequence). This CDR3 region has 15 residues. CDR3 in amino acids: CASKPPGGVEETQYF. CDR3 nucleotide sequence: TGTGCTAGCAAGCCCCCGGGGGGAGTAGAGGAGACCCAGTACTTC.

This clone was seen a few times. The chain carries TRBV29-1 and TRBJ2-7; 10 nucleotides line up with TRBD2. V shed 5 bases, J shed 7 bases, and the junction held 8 bases outside the gene matches. The CDR3 spans 13 residues. Germline-derived CDR1 and CDR2 are SQVTM and ANQGSEA. The DNA for the CDR3 is TGCAGCGTTAAGAAGCGGGAGGGTGGGGAGCAGTACTTC. Translated, it gives CSVKKREGGEQYF.

This clone has only a few counts. This sequence joins TRBV19 and TRBJ2-7; tentatively, D is TRBD2 (5 bases). The CDR3 contains 13 residues. Germline V gene lookup returns CDR1 LNHDA and CDR2 SQIVND (reference sequence). The V end lost 6 bases, the J end lost 6 bases, and 15 bases lay between the germline ends. CDR3 DNA: TGTGCCAGTAGGCCGGCGGACTCATTCGAGCAGTACTTC. This gives the protein CASRPADSFEQYF.

This clone was counted a few times. The CDR3 loop reads CASSPSRQGQQETQYF. CDR3 nucleotide sequence: TGTGCCAGCTCACCATCTCGCCAAGGACAGCAAGAGACCCAGTACTTC. V is TRBV18 and J is TRBJ2-5; D may be TRBD1 (6 bases). CDR1 and CDR2 from the germline V gene are KGHSH and LQKENI. The CDR3 is 16 residues long. V shed 2 bases and J shed 2 bases, with 15 bases lying between them.

This chain uses TRBV18 with TRBJ2-7, with D possibly being TRBD2 (5 bases). CDR3 size: 13 residues. Trimming removed 5 bases from V and 7 bases from J, with 15 bases in between. CDR1 KGHSH and CDR2 LQKENI come from the germline V gene. In DNA, the CDR3 is TGTGCCAGCTCATCATATCGGGGAGTGGAGCAGTACTTC. This gives the protein CASSSYRGVEQYF.

The V call is TRBV30, the J call TRBJ1-2, with 7 bases identical to TRBD1. V shed 2 bases, J shed 4 bases, and the junction held 7 bases outside the gene matches. The length of the CDR3 is 14 residues. Germline V lookup: CDR1 GTSNPN, CDR2 SVGIG (reference sequence). CDR3 protein: CAWSRRGLSYGYTF. CDR3 bases: TGTGCCTGGAGTAGGAGGGGGCTTAGCTATGGCTACACCTTC.

This chain uses TRBV6-6 with TRBJ2-7, with D possibly TRBD2 on 6 matching bases. CDR1 is MNHNY and CDR2 is SVGAGI in the germline V gene (reference sequence). V dropped 0 bases and J dropped 0 bases, with 12 bases sitting between them. The CDR3 is 16 amino acids. The CDR3 protein is CASSYSGTGSSYEQYF. In nucleotides, the CDR3 is TGTGCCAGCAGTTACTCGGGGACTGGCAGCTCCTACGAGCAGTACTTC.

This clone occurred a few times. The chain joins TRBV14 to TRBJ2-1; TRBD2 aligns across 7 bases. CDR1 is SGHDN, CDR2 FVKESK, per germline. The CDR3 loop spans 15 amino acids. Trimming removed 4 bases from V and 7 bases from J; junction bases left unmatched: 10. CDR3 sequence reads: CASSPRTRSRNEQFF. DNA of the CDR3: TGTGCCAGCAGCCCGAGGACTAGATCTCGAAATGAGCAGTTCTTC.

Only a few counts were recorded for this clone. This sequence joins TRBV7-9 and TRBJ1-2; perhaps TRBD1 as D (6 bases). Germline V CDR1 and CDR2: SEHNR, FQNEAQ (reference sequence). The V end lost 6 bases, the J end lost 8 bases, and 22 bases lay between the germline ends. This CDR3 has 15 residues. The chain's CDR3 is CASRSEKRTAQGYTF. CDR3 DNA: TGTGCCAGCAGATCTGAAAAAAGGACAGCGCAAGGCTACACCTTC. The entire variable domain, with the rest obtained from reference TRBV7-9 and TRBJ1-2, is as follows: DTGVSQNPRHKITKRGQNVTFRCDPISEHNRLYWYRQTLGQGPEFLTYFQNEAQLEKSRLLSDRFSAERPKGSFSTLEIQRTEQGDSAMYLCASRSEKRTAQGYTFGSGTRLTVV.

The J gene is TRBJ2-7, the V gene TRBV18; D not certain. CDR1 KGHSH and CDR2 LQKENI come from the germline V gene. The CDR3 extends over 13 amino acids. V was pared by 3 bases and J by 0 bases, with 6 bases between. The CDR3, as DNA: TGTGCCAGCTCACCCACAAGCTCCTACGAGCAGTACTTC. Its protein product is CASSPTSSYEQYF.

This clone was picked up a small number of times. The chain employs TRBV19 and TRBJ2-5; TRBD2 matches 12 bases. The V segment lost 6 bases and the J segment 5 bases; nucleotides outside the gene matches: 10. The CDR3 extends over 16 amino acids. The germline V gene has CDR1 LNHDA and CDR2 SQIVND (reference sequence). The CDR3 loop reads CASSWTTSGSGETQYF. The CDR3 coding sequence is TGTGCCAGTAGCTGGACGACTAGCGGGAGTGGGGAGACCCAGTACTTC.

The chain has TRBV7-2 and TRBJ2-6; D perhaps matches TRBD2 (5 bases). In germline, CDR1 is SGHTA, CDR2 FQGNSA. The V end lost 5 bases, the J end lost 4 bases, and 18 bases lay between the germline ends. This CDR3 is built from 17 residues. The CDR3 DNA sequence: TGTGCCAGCAGCCCCCACTTAAGGCGGGTGGGGGCCAACGTCCTGACTTTC. Protein sequence: CASSPHLRRVGANVLTF.

In its sample, this clone was seen a few times. This sequence joins TRBV5-6 and TRBJ2-5; weak D call: TRBD1 (6 bases). In germline, CDR1 is SGHDT, CDR2 YYEEEE. V was pared by 2 bases and J by 5 bases, with 7 bases between. The CDR3 totals 12 residues. This CDR3 is CASSFRGETQYF. The DNA for the CDR3 is TGTGCCAGCAGCTTCAGGGGTGAGACCCAGTACTTC.

The rearrangement uses TRBV28 and TRBJ1-5; D is possibly TRBD1 (6 bases). V was cut by 8 bases and J by 9 bases, with 17 bases left in between. Per germline, CDR1 MDHEN and CDR2 SYDVKM. CDR3 size: 13 residues. In DNA form, the CDR3 reads TGTGCCAGCGGTAACAGGGTACTACGGCCCCAGCATTTT. It codes for CASGNRVLRPQHF.